This T cell receptor (beta chain) emerged from a study of blood T cell repertoires in COVID-19. Study context: Sites across the United States, Italy and Spain contributed samples from acute and convalescent COVID-19. T cells, B-cell-depleted T cells, or PBMCs supplied cDNA or gDNA.

The method was immunoSEQ multiplex PCR; TCRdb's version includes in-frame clones alone and lacks a portion of them. The profile shows 270,000 or so clones, roughly 80% of them singletons. Trimming at V came to 3 bases and at J to 2 bases, leaving 3 bases not matched to a gene. CDR1 is GTSNPN, CDR2 SVGIG, per germline (reference sequence). The CDR3 covers 14 residues. Material for sequencing was peripheral blood. The chain combines TRBV30 with TRBJ1-5; 8 bases are a match to TRBD1. The receptor comes from a woman in her fifties or sixties who had recovered from COVID-19. The CDR3 is CAWSQGAGNQPQHF. For the CDR3, the DNA is TGTGCCTGGAGCCAGGGGGCTGGCAATCAGCCCCAGCATTTT.